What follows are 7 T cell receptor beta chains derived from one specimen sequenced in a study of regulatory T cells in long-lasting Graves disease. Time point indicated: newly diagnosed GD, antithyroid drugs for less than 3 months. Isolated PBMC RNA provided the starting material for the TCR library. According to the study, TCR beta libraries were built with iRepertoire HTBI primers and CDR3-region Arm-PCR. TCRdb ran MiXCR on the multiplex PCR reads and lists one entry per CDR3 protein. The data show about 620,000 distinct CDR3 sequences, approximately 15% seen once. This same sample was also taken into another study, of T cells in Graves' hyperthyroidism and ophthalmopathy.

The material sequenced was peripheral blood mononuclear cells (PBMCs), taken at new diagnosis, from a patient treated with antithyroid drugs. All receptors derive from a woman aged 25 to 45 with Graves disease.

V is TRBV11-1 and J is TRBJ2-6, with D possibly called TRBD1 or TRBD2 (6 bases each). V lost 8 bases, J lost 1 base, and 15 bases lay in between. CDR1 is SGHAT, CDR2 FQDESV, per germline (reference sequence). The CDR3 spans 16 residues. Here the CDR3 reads CASHPGGRSGANVLTF. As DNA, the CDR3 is TGTGCCAGCCACCCTGGGGGGCGGTCTGGGGCCAACGTCCTGACTTTC.

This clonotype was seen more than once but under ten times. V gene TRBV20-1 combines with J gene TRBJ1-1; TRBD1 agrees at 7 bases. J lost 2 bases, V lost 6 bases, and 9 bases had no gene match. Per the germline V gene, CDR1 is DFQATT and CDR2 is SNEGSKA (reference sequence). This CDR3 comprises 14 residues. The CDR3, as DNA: TGCAGTGCCGGCCAGGGGACAGCAAACACTGAAGCTTTCTTT. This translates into CSAGQGTANTEAFF.

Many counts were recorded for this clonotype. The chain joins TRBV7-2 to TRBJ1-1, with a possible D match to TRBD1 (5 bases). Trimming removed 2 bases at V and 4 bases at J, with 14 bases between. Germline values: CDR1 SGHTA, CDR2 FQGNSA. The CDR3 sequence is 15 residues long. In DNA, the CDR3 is TGTGCCAGCAGCTTATCCCCTCAAGGGGTCACTGAAGCTTTCTTT. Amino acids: CASSLSPQGVTEAFF.

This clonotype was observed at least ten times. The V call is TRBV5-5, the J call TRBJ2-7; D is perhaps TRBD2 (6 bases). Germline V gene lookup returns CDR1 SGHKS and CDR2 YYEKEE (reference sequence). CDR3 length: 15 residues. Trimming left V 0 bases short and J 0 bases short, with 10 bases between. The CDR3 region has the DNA TGTGCCAGCAGCTTGGGTCTCGGGAGCTCCTACGAGCAGTACTTC. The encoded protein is CASSLGLGSSYEQYF.

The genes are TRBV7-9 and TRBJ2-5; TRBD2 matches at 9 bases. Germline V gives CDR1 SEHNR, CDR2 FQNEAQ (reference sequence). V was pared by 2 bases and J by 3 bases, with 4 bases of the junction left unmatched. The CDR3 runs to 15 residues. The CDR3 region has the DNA TGTGCCAGCAGCTTACGGCCTAGCGGGAAAGAGACCCAGTACTTC. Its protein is CASSLRPSGKETQYF.

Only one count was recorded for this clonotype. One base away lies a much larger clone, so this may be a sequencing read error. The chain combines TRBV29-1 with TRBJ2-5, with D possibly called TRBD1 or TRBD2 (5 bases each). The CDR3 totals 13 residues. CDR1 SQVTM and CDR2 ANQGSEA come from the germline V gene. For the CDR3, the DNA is TGCAGCGTTGATCGCGGCCAGGGAGAGGCCCAGTACTTC. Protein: CSVDRGQGEAQYF.

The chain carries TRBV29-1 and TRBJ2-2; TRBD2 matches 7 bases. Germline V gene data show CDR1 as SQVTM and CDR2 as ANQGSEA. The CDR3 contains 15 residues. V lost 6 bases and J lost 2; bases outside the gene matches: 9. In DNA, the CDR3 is TGCAGCGTGGGGGGGGGAGGCGGAAACACCGGGGAGCTGTTTTTT. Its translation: CSVGGGGGNTGELFF.